This TCR beta chain was observed in a study of OX40 agonist ivuxolimab in advanced cancers. Across the study: Partial responses were observed in three patients, of whom one had hepatocellular carcinoma and two had cutaneous melanoma.

Study findings and constraints: The authors did not determine the antigen specificity of the expanded peripheral T cells. The study found that CD8+ T cells averaged more expanded clones than CD4+.

This clone was observed once. Its antigen remains unknown. Produced via immunoSEQ multiplex PCR; TCRdb's table is partial and in-frame only. The repertoire holds some 47,000 clones, with around 80% as singletons. Sequences were derived from CD4+ or CD8+ T cells sorted from blood, sampled in a trial of the OX40 agonist ivuxolimab. This TCR came from an adult with an advanced solid tumor such as melanoma, head and neck, liver or kidney cancer.

The CDR3 loop is CASEGTRAYEQYF. The CDR3 nucleotides are TGTGCCAGCGAGGGGACAAGAGCCTACGAGCAGTACTTC. V usage is TRBV6-1 and J usage is TRBJ2-7, with D possibly being TRBD1 (6 bases). Trimming stripped 8 bases from V and 2 bases from J, with 13 bases between. The CDR3 runs 13 residues. The germline V gene has CDR1 MNHNS and CDR2 SASEGT.